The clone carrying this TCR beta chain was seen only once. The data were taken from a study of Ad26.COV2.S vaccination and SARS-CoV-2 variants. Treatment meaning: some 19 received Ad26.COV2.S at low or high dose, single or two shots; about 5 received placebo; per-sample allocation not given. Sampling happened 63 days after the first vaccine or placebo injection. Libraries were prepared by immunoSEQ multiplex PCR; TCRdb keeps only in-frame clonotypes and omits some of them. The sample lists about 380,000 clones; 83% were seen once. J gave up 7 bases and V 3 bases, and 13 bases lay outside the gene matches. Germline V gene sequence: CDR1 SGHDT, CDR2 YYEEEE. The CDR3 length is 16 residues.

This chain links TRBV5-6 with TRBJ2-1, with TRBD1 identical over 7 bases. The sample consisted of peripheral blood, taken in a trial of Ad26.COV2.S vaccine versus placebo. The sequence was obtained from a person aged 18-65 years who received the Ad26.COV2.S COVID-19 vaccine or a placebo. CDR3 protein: CASSSRLGRGTNEQFF. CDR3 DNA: TGTGCCAGCAGCTCCCGACTCGGCAGGGGGACGAATGAGCAGTTCTTC. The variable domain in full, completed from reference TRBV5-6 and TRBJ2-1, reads DAGVTQSPTHLIKTRGQQVTLRCSPKSGHDTVSWYQQALGQGPQFIFQYYEEEERQRGNFPDRFSGHQFPNYSSELNVNALLLGDSALYLCASSSRLGRGTNEQFFGPGTRLTVL.